Presented here are 9 T cell receptor beta chains from one specimen sequenced in a study of monozygotic twins with inflammatory bowel disease. After re-calling the 5' RACE reads, TCRdb lists one entry per CDR3 protein, DNA absent. The table lists 350,000 to 500,000 distinct CDR3 sequences, with 2.4% in the top ten. The specimen sequenced was blood. The source is a human donor with ulcerative colitis or Crohn's disease, or a healthy co-twin of an affected twin (not recorded which).

V gene TRBV5-5 combines with J gene TRBJ2-7; TCRdb returns TRBD1, unconfirmable since there is no DNA. This CDR3 has 13 residues. CDR1 is SGHKS, CDR2 YYEKEE, per germline (reference sequence). The CDR3 sequence is CASRTGQGLEQYF.

The chain has TRBV5-1 and TRBJ2-7; the D call from TCRdb, TRBD1, cannot be confirmed without DNA. This CDR3 contains 17 residues. Germline V gene sequence: CDR1 SGHRS, CDR2 YFSETQ. This CDR3 is CASSLEPIVQGSYEQYF.

The chain carries TRBV3-1 and TRBJ2-7; TCRdb picks TRBD1, but there is no DNA to check that call. This CDR3 comprises 13 residues. Germline assignment: CDR1 LGHDT and CDR2 YNNKEL (reference sequence). CDR3 loop: CASSQEGRGASYF.

V usage is TRBV12-3 or TRBV12-4 and J usage is TRBJ2-2. The CDR3 is made up of 16 amino acids. CDR3 amino acids: CASTPRGARNTGELFF.

The chain couples TRBV19 to TRBJ2-1; without DNA, the TCRdb call of TRBD2 cannot be checked. Germline values: CDR1 LNHDA, CDR2 SQIVND (reference sequence). CDR3 length: 12 residues. The CDR3 loop reads CASRSGLYEQFF.

The genes are TRBV10-3 and TRBJ1-1. CDR1 and CDR2 (germline): ENHRY, SYGVKD. CDR3 size: 12 residues. CDR3 region: CAISGWGTEAFF.

The chain combines TRBV29-1 with TRBJ2-3; TCRdb outputs TRBD2, but without DNA this stays unchecked. The CDR3 totals 13 residues. From germline, CDR1 is SQVTM and CDR2 ANQGSEA. This CDR3 reads CSAGLKEDDTQYF.

The chain recombines TRBV3-1 with TRBJ1-2; with no DNA, the TCRdb D assignment of TRBD1 cannot be verified. CDR1 is LGHDT and CDR2 is YNNKEL in the germline V gene (reference sequence). This CDR3 has 13 amino acids. The CDR3 reads CASSLQGAWGYTF. Using reference TRBV3-1 and TRBJ1-2 for the parts outside the CDR3, the full variable domain is DTAVSQTPKYLVTQMGNDKSIKCEQNLGHDTMYWYKQDSKKFLKIMFSYNNKELIINETVPNRFSPKSPDKAHLNLHINSLELGDSAVYFCASSLQGAWGYTFGSGTRLTVV.

J is TRBJ1-2 and V is TRBV5-1; checking the TCRdb D call of TRBD1 is not possible without DNA. Germline values: CDR1 SGHRS, CDR2 YFSETQ. The CDR3 has 13 amino acids. The CDR3 protein is CASSPGGTNGYTF.